The TCR beta chain described here comes from a study of blood T cell repertoires in COVID-19. Study summary: PBMCs, B-cell-depleted T cells, or T cells provided the cDNA or gDNA that made up the material.

In the study's own analysis: Amplification from reference gene primers served as the basis for estimated nucleated cell counts. Using immunoSEQ multiplex PCR, the repertoire was profiled, and TCRdb retains in-frame clones only, with some absent. V, J and clone size derive from that table, while D and trimming were established from the DNA sequence. The sample lists roughly 170,000 clones; about four fifths were seen once. Trimming took 5 bases from V and 1 from J, leaving 5 bases between them. The CDR3 is made up of 12 amino acids. The germline CDR1 and CDR2 sequences are SEHNR and FQNEAQ (reference sequence).

The sample consisted of peripheral blood. V gene TRBV7-9 combines with J gene TRBJ1-1; no clear D gene. This clonotype was sampled from a man aged 40-49 years who had recovered from COVID-19. The CDR3 spells CASSVGNTEAFF. As DNA, the CDR3 is TGTGCCAGCAGCGTCGGGAACACTGAAGCTTTCTTT.